The next 29 T cell receptor beta chains were all read from a single sample in a study of regulatory T cells in long-lasting Graves disease. iRepertoire HTBI primers and Arm-PCR of CDR3 regions built TCR beta libraries. TCRdb processed the multiplex PCR reads anew with MiXCR; each CDR3 protein has one entry. The sample consists of some 220,000 distinct CDR3 sequences, roughly 19% of them appearing once. The time point denotes: newly diagnosed GD, antithyroid drugs for less than 3 months. With RNA extracted from PBMCs as input, the TCR library was made. This same sample was also taken into another study, of T cells in Graves' hyperthyroidism and ophthalmopathy.

The source material was peripheral blood mononuclear cells (PBMCs), sampled at new diagnosis, from a patient treated with antithyroid drugs. The receptors derive from a woman aged 30 to 39 with Graves disease.

This clonotype was recorded at least ten times. The chain links TRBV3-1 to TRBJ2-2; D ambiguous. Germline CDR1 is LGHDT and CDR2 is YNNKEL (reference sequence). The CDR3 has 13 amino acids. The V gene lost 4 bases and the J gene lost 8 bases, with 11 bases spanning the gap. Written as DNA, the CDR3 is TGTGCCAGCAGCCGAGACCTCACTGGGGAGCTGTTTTTT. This encodes CASSRDLTGELFF. Complete variable domain (other parts from reference TRBV3-1 and TRBJ2-2): DTAVSQTPKYLVTQMGNDKSIKCEQNLGHDTMYWYKQDSKKFLKIMFSYNNKELIINETVPNRFSPKSPDKAHLNLHINSLELGDSAVYFCASSRDLTGELFFGEGSRLTVL.

This clonotype was seen many times. The chain links TRBV30 to TRBJ1-3; tentative D call: TRBD1 (5 bases). This CDR3 is built from 16 residues. The V end lost 5 bases, the J end lost 1 base, and 18 bases lay between the germline ends. Germline V gene data show CDR1 as GTSNPN and CDR2 as SVGIG (reference sequence). The CDR3 region is CAWAGGTLASGNTIYF. The CDR3 coding sequence is TGTGCCTGGGCCGGGGGGACTTTGGCATCTGGAAACACCATATATTTT. The whole variable domain, remainder taken from reference TRBV30 and TRBJ1-3, is SQTIHQWPATLVQPVGSPLSLECTVEGTSNPNLYWYRQAAGRGLQLLFYSVGIGQISSEVPQNLSASRPQDRQFILSSKKLLLSDSGFYLCAWAGGTLASGNTIYFGEGSWLTVV.

This clonotype was detected only a few times. CDR3 sequence (DNA): TGTGCCAGCAGCGTATCCGACAGCTCTGGAAACACCATATATTTT. Residues: CASSVSDSSGNTIYF. V usage is TRBV9 and J usage is TRBJ1-3, with D perhaps TRBD1 (5 bases). The V end was cut by 1 base, the J end by 0 bases, with 8 bases between. Germline CDR1 and CDR2: SGDLS and YYNGEE. This CDR3 contains 15 residues.

This clonotype came up many times. J is TRBJ2-4 and V is TRBV20-1; D unresolved. The germline V gene has CDR1 DFQATT and CDR2 SNEGSKA (reference sequence). Trimming stripped 5 bases from V and 10 bases from J, with 9 bases between. This CDR3 spans 10 amino acids. The CDR3 here is CSASKAIQYF. Here the CDR3 DNA reads TGCAGTGCTTCGAAGGCGATTCAGTACTTC.

This clonotype has a count of ten or more. The limits of the CDR3 on the DNA are not certain, so only TCRdb's listed CDR3 is given. The rearrangement joins TRBV28 to TRBJ1-2. CDR1 MDHEN and CDR2 SYDVKM come from the germline V gene. The CDR3 extends over 13 residues, inclusive of both ends. The CDR3 is CASSSSTLYGYTF.

This sequence joins TRBV7-9 and TRBJ1-6, with D possibly TRBD1 on 5 matching bases. Deletions cut 5 bases from V and 5 bases from J, with 13 bases between. The CDR3 sequence is 15 residues long. Germline CDR1 SEHNR, CDR2 FQNEAQ (reference sequence). The CDR3 region has the DNA TGTGCCAGCAGCCGGGACGGAATTAATAATTCACCCCTCCACTTT. Translation gives CASSRDGINNSPLHF. The complete variable domain, with remaining parts taken from reference TRBV7-9 and TRBJ1-6, reads DTGVSQNPRHKITKRGQNVTFRCDPISEHNRLYWYRQTLGQGPEFLTYFQNEAQLEKSRLLSDRFSAERPKGSFSTLEIQRTEQGDSAMYLCASSRDGINNSPLHFGNGTRLTVT.

The chain combines TRBV5-1 with TRBJ2-1; 9 bases fit TRBD2. The CDR3 contains 14 residues. V trimming: 5 bases; J trimming: 7 bases; junction bases outside the gene matches: 7. Germline V lookup: CDR1 SGHRS, CDR2 YFSETQ. CDR3 in amino acids: CASRHSGSYNEQFF. CDR3 nucleotide sequence: TGCGCCAGCAGACATAGCGGGAGTTATAATGAGCAGTTCTTC.

This clonotype was counted ten times or more. V is TRBV12-5 and J is TRBJ1-2; 7 bases agree with TRBD1. CDR3 length: 13 amino acids. V gave up 5 bases and J gave up 5 bases; unmatched junction bases: 5. CDR1 and CDR2 (germline): LGHNT, FRNRAP. CDR3 sequence (DNA): TGTGCTAGTGGTACCGACAGGGTTTATGGCTACACCTTC. It translates to CASGTDRVYGYTF.

This clonotype was observed many times. The CDR3 region is CASSKTSGNNEQFF. The CDR3 DNA reads TGTGCCAGCAGTAAGACTAGCGGGAACAATGAGCAGTTCTTC. The chain has TRBV6-2 or TRBV6-3 and TRBJ2-1, with 11 bases aligning to TRBD2. The CDR3 is 14 residues long. Germline values: CDR1 MNHEY, CDR2 SVGEGT. The V gene end was trimmed by 5 bases and the J gene end by 5 bases; junction bases not matched to a gene: 2.

This clonotype was recorded many times. V and J are TRBV18 and TRBJ2-3, with a possible D match to TRBD1 (5 bases). Trimming took off 5 bases at V and 4 bases at J, with 7 bases between the two ends. The germline V gene has CDR1 KGHSH and CDR2 LQKENI. This CDR3 has 12 amino acids. This CDR3 reads CASSIQADTQYF. In DNA, the CDR3 is TGTGCCAGCTCAATACAGGCAGATACGCAGTATTTT.

This clonotype has at least ten counts. The genes are TRBV9 and TRBJ1-1; D uncertain. CDR3 length: 16 residues. The germline gives CDR1 SGDLS, CDR2 YYNGEE. Trimming cost V 0 bases and J 2 bases, with 14 bases left between them. The CDR3 is CASSVEVGCTNTEAFF. CDR3 bases: TGTGCCAGCAGCGTAGAGGTAGGGTGTACTAACACTGAAGCTTTCTTT.

In this sample, this clonotype turned up a few times. This chain uses TRBV12-3 or TRBV12-4 with TRBJ2-7; 13 bases match TRBD2. V shed 3 bases and J 7 bases; nucleotides not matched to a gene: 15. The CDR3 runs to 18 residues. The CDR3 coding sequence is TGTGCCAGCAGTTTGACACTAGCGGGGGGGCATTCCGTTTCTGAGCAGTACTTC. Encoded protein: CASSLTLAGGHSVSEQYF.

This clonotype was detected many times. The chain couples TRBV6-2 or TRBV6-3 to TRBJ2-5; D is ambiguous. The CDR3 is 14 residues long. Germline V CDR1 and CDR2: MNHEY, SVGEGT. Trimming took 5 bases from V and 1 from J, leaving 11 bases between them. CDR3 in DNA: TGTGCCAGCAGTGAATTTGGATTCCAAGAGACCCAGTACTTC. This encodes CASSEFGFQETQYF.

This clonotype showed up many times. The J gene is TRBJ2-7, the V gene TRBV28, with 9 bases aligning to TRBD2. The CDR3 is 14 amino acids. Germline V gives CDR1 MDHEN, CDR2 SYDVKM. V was clipped by 6 bases and J by 5 bases; unmatched bases: 8. This CDR3 is CASRERGVRDEQYF. As DNA, the CDR3 is TGTGCCAGCAGAGAGCGGGGGGTGAGGGACGAGCAGTACTTC. Full variable domain (missing parts from reference TRBV28 and TRBJ2-7): DVKVTQSSRYLVKRTGEKVFLECVQDMDHENMFWYRQDPGLGLRLIYFSYDVKMKEKGDIPEGYSVSREKKERFSLILESASTNQTSMYLCASRERGVRDEQYFGPGTRLTVT.

Many counts were recorded for this clonotype. The chain is built from TRBV12-3 or TRBV12-4 and TRBJ1-2; 8 nucleotides match TRBD1. V was pared by 3 bases and J by 8 bases, with 11 bases of the junction left unmatched. This CDR3 spans 15 amino acids. The CDR3 coding sequence is TGTGCCAGCAGTTTGTGGGGCCAGGGGGCTCAGGGCTACACCTTC. Translating it yields CASSLWGQGAQGYTF.

This clonotype was counted a few times. The V call is TRBV7-3, the J call TRBJ1-2; 8 bases agree with TRBD1. Germline CDR1 and CDR2: SGHTA and FQGTGA. This CDR3 is built from 15 residues. The trim removed 5 bases at V and 4 bases at J, leaving 9 bases unmatched. The CDR3 DNA sequence: TGTGCCAGCAGCCCCCGACAGGGGTCGGGCTATGGCTACACCTTC. This codes for CASSPRQGSGYGYTF.

In its sample, this clonotype was seen many times. The chain carries TRBV10-2 and TRBJ2-1; TRBD1 aligns across 9 bases. The better agreement between TRBJ2-5 and the DNA end casts doubt on the J call. This CDR3 is built from 16 residues. The germline gives CDR1 WSHSY, CDR2 SAAADI. CDR3: CASGTSGTGLQETQYF. As DNA, the CDR3 is TGCGCCAGCGGAACCTCCGGGACAGGGCTCCAAGAGACCCAGTACTTC.

This clonotype has just a few counts. The chain is built from TRBV5-4 and TRBJ2-3; 9 nucleotides align to TRBD2. From germline, CDR1 is SGHNT and CDR2 YYREEE (reference sequence). This CDR3 has 15 amino acids. Trimming at V came to 4 bases and at J to 4 bases, leaving 7 bases not matched to a gene. The CDR3 region is CASSRGTSGPDTQYF. For the CDR3, the DNA is TGTGCCAGCAGCCGGGGCACTAGCGGGCCAGATACGCAGTATTTT.

At least ten counts were recorded for this clonotype. The J gene is TRBJ2-7, the V gene TRBV28; TRBD2 matches 10 bases. V was pared by 4 bases and J by 6 bases, with 9 bases of the junction left unmatched. This CDR3 is built from 15 residues. Germline V gene data show CDR1 as MDHEN and CDR2 as SYDVKM. The chain's CDR3 is CASSSPPGLAPEQYF. The CDR3 bases are TGTGCCAGCAGTTCCCCTCCGGGACTAGCGCCCGAGCAGTACTTC.

This clonotype was recorded at least ten times. This chain joins TRBV6-1 and TRBJ1-5, with D unclear. V gave up 4 bases and J gave up 11 bases, with 6 bases separating them. CDR1 is MNHNS and CDR2 is SASEGT in the germline V gene. The CDR3 totals 10 residues. The CDR3 DNA reads TGTGCCAGCAGTGGGGTGACCCAGCATTTT. This sequence encodes CASSGVTQHF.

About this clonotype itself: A much larger clonotype is one base distant, so this may be a read error. This CDR3 fails to terminate in the conserved phenylalanine or tryptophan, so it likely reflects a read error. The chain links TRBV7-9 to TRBJ2-3; D is uncertain. V was clipped by 1 base and J by 9 bases, with 17 bases between them. The germline CDR1 and CDR2 sequences are SEHNR and FQNEAQ (reference sequence). The CDR3 totals 15 residues. This CDR3 reads CASSLDGSFGLTQYS. The DNA of the CDR3 is TGTGCCAGCAGCTTAGATGGTAGTTTTGGCTTGACGCAGTATTCT.

The sample holds many counts of this clonotype. The V gene is TRBV6-2 or TRBV6-3, the J gene TRBJ2-3; 10 bases are shared with TRBD2. The length of the CDR3 is 18 residues. Germline-derived CDR1 and CDR2 are MNHEY and SVGEGT. Unmatched junction bases numbered 18, after V lost 6 bases and J lost 6 bases. The CDR3 sequence is CASSDKNKRGGRVDTQYF. As DNA, the CDR3 is TGTGCCAGCAGCGACAAAAACAAGCGGGGGGGCCGTGTGGATACGCAGTATTTT.

Concerning this clonotype: Given a far larger clone just one base away, this is likely a sequencing read error. This chain connects TRBV11-1 to TRBJ1-2; TRBD1 matches at 10 bases. V was clipped by 8 bases and J by 8 bases; unmatched bases: 8. The CDR3 spans 13 residues. CDR1 SGHAT and CDR2 FQDESV come from the germline V gene (reference sequence). CDR3: CASGPGTGVGYTF. The CDR3 DNA sequence: TGTGCCAGCGGCCCCGGGACAGGGGTCGGCTACACCTTC.

The chain recombines TRBV12-3 or TRBV12-4 with TRBJ2-1; 7 bases fit TRBD1. The ends lost 3 bases at V and 7 bases at J; junction bases unmatched: 6. The CDR3 loop spans 14 amino acids. Here the CDR3 DNA reads TGTGCCAGCAGTTTTGCACAGGGGTGGAATGAGCAGTTCTTC. Translation: CASSFAQGWNEQFF.

This chain joins TRBV20-1 and TRBJ2-5, with 10 bases that match TRBD2. The germline V gene has CDR1 DFQATT and CDR2 SNEGSKA (reference sequence). The trim removed 0 bases at V and 5 bases at J, leaving 6 bases unmatched. CDR3 length equals 15 residues. In DNA, the CDR3 is TGCAGTGCTAGAGAGTTAGCGGGGGGCTGGGAGACCCAGTACTTC. Translating it yields CSARELAGGWETQYF.

This rearrangement joins TRBV19 to TRBJ2-3; D gene uncertain. V was shortened by 5 bases and J by 1 base, with 10 bases between the two germline ends. This CDR3 region has 14 residues. Germline V lookup: CDR1 LNHDA, CDR2 SQIVND (reference sequence). Here the CDR3 DNA reads TGTGCCAGTAGTCGGCCGGCAGGCACAGATACGCAGTATTTT. This gives the protein CASSRPAGTDTQYF.

This clonotype was picked up many times. The chain joins TRBV2 to TRBJ1-2, with 9 bases fitting TRBD1. Per the germline V gene, CDR1 is SNHLY and CDR2 is FYNNEI. This CDR3 spans 15 amino acids. V gave up 2 bases and J gave up 3 bases; unmatched junction bases: 4. The CDR3: CASSELGQGHYGYTF. CDR3 sequence (DNA): TGTGCCAGCAGTGAATTGGGACAGGGTCACTATGGCTACACCTTC.

In the case of this clonotype: Only one base separates this from a far larger clonotype, so it likely reflects a read error. This chain joins TRBV28 and TRBJ2-7; no firm D call. Germline loops: CDR1 MDHEN, CDR2 SYDVKM. V lost 5 bases to trimming and J lost 3 bases, with 5 bases between them. The CDR3 has 11 amino acids. The CDR3 nucleotides are TGTGCCAGCAGTCTCCTCTACGAGCAGTACTTC. Translated: CASSLLYEQYF.

This clonotype was seen repeatedly, ten times or more. The chain combines TRBV7-8 with TRBJ1-3, with 7 bases that match TRBD1. Trimming cost V 1 base and J 2 bases; bases outside gene matches: 2. From germline, CDR1 is SGHVS and CDR2 FQNEAQ. The CDR3 runs to 15 residues. As DNA, the CDR3 is TGTGCCAGCAGCTTAGACCAGGGGGCTGGAAACACCATATATTTT. Translated, it gives CASSLDQGAGNTIYF.